The T cell receptor (beta chain) under discussion was sequenced for a study of shared clonotypes between healthy human individuals (dated by TCRdb to about 2020). As for the study more broadly: The cohort comprised two women and a few men aged 18 to 49 years. To increase sequencing depth and limit assay-specific biases, different laboratories used diverse techniques to prepare libraries and sequence TCR repertoires. Between about 0.85 and 9.5 billion PBMCs per donor were obtained by leukapheresis. The study deeply sequenced blood TCR repertoires of five healthy adults to estimate repertoire size and the extent of clonotype sharing between individuals. For each donor, CD4 naive and CD4 memory were each given three plates, CD8 naive was given two plates, and CD8 memory was given one plate. Findings and caveats that apply to the study as a whole: Sampling was restricted to blood, and TCR repertoires in tissue are likely to differ from TCR repertoires in blood. Pairwise subsampling indicated that sequencing depth was expected to affect the degree of clonotype sharing among donors. Rarefaction of sorted-subset datasets indicated incomplete sequencing despite the large sequencing depth. Compared with non-shared clonotypes, clonotypes shared by all four sorted-subset donors had higher generation probabilities. When a few donors were compared, the shared fraction of clonotypes was roughly 4.8% for naive CD4, 3.5% for naive CD8, 2% to 2.5% for memory CD4, and 0.3% to 0.5% for memory CD8. The genetic and exposure-history diversity represented was limited by the small number of donors. Naive subsets generally had larger estimated clonotype richness than memory subsets did.

Notes on this clone: The specificity of this receptor is unknown. The input lacks base qualities; no much larger clone sits a single base away.

TCR CDR3 regions were amplified from genomic DNA by multiplex PCR using the deep immunoSEQ assay. Genomic DNA extracted from each cell subset was distributed evenly over all wells of several immunoSEQ 96-well plates, and each plate served as one replicate. For sorted subsets, 200 to 250 ng genomic DNA, equal to some 30,000 T cell genomes, was loaded into each replicate PCR. Purified libraries were measured with a Qubit 3.0 fluorometer, size-checked on a Bioanalyzer 2100, and measured again with the KAPA Library Quantification kit. Each immunoSEQ 96-well plate was sequenced on its own single-read 150-cycle Illumina NextSeq 550 flow cell. The original methods were these. Because the immunoSEQ output held only junctional sequences and lacked quality scores, the filtering could not match the filtering applied to full-length reads. To assign V/J genes and CDR3, sequences were annotated against IMGT germline references using PyIR, a Python wrapper for IgBLAST v1.9. Reads with weak V/J assignments (E-value above 1e-6), missing CDR3, stop codons, out-of-frame junctions, or ambiguous translated residues were removed. V3J clonotypes were defined as sequences sharing an identical inferred V gene, J gene, and CDR3 amino acid sequence. Percentage overlap between repertoires was calculated by dividing the number of shared unique clonotypes by the size of the smaller repertoire. Richness of each repertoire was evaluated using RTK rarefaction, the Chao1 estimator, and Recon v2.1 estimates of unobserved clonotypes. Generation probabilities were computed with OLGA for all TCRbeta clonotypes obtained by the gDNA method from a few donors. TCRdb provides this immuneACCESS table in a form limited to in-frame rearrangements. Some clones are lacking; in checked studies, under half of them reflect an unresolved V gene, and why the rest are absent is not known. For V, J and clone size, that table is used; D and trimming come from the DNA. The sample includes hundreds of thousands of clones, with roughly 95% observed a single time. 0.095% to 0.13% of the sample is taken by the ten largest.

For the CD8 naive samples, CD45RO-negative cells were positively selected for CCR7, yielding a CD45RA+CCR7+ population from which TemRA cells were excluded. The donors were healthy, HIV-negative adults who had no recently reported acute infections or vaccinations. All donors were Caucasian adults living in Nashville, Tennessee, USA. Blood was obtained by leukapheresis, after which PBMCs were separated by Ficoll-Histopaque density gradient centrifugation and cryopreserved in liquid nitrogen vapor phase. Purity and quantity of every magnetically sorted T cell population were checked by analytical flow cytometry. Genomic DNA was isolated from every sorted fraction and measured by UV absorbance on a Nanodrop 2000c. CDR1 is given as SGHDT and CDR2 as YYEEEE, both from the germline V gene. Counted from cysteine to phenylalanine, this CDR3 has 16 amino acids. Of the read, only the CDR3 DNA is kept; its 48 bases are in frame from base 1. V loses 4 bases of germline sequence and J loses 4 bases, and the interval between the two ends is 18 bases.

The sequence derives from a woman in her twenties or thirties in good health. The V and J genes are TRBV5-6 and TRBJ2-1; the D segment is perhaps TRBD1 or TRBD2, each sharing 5 matched bases. Sequencing was performed on naive CD8+ T cells sorted from blood. Reading the label with the study, this specimen's cell subset or site is: CD45RA+CCR7+. This receptor carries the CDR3 CASSPEGYGRYNEQFF. The bases are TGTGCCAGCAGCCCCGAGGGGTACGGCCGATACAATGAGCAGTTCTTC.